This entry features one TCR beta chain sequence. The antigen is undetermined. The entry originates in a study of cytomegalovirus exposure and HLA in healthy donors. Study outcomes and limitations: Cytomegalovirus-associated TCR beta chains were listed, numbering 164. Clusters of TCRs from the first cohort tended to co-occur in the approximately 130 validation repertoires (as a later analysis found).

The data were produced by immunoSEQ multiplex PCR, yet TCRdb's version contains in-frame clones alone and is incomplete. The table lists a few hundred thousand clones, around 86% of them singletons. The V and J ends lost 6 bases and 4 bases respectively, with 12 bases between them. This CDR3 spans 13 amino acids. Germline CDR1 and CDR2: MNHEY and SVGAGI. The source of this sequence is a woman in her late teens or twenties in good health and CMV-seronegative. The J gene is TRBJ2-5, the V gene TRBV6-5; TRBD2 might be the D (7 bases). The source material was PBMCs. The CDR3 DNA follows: TGTGCCAGCAGCTACAGGGAGGGAGAGACCCAGTACTTC. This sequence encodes CASSYREGETQYF.